This entry lists 30 T cell receptor beta chains sequenced from one sample in a study of T cells in Graves' hyperthyroidism and ophthalmopathy. Amplified regions were TCR beta CDR3 sequences from RNA transcripts. The HTBI primer set served for first-round RT-PCR of the TCR CDR3. TCRdb re-called the multiplex PCR reads with MiXCR, one entry per CDR3 protein. Here the sample spans approximately 590,000 distinct CDR3 sequences, 15% to 19% being singletons. Sequences were obtained from blood. These receptors were collected from a woman aged 25 to 39 with Graves' hyperthyroidism.

This clonotype was observed at least ten times. The junction shows a germline mismatch at one end, possibly a read error. This chain connects TRBV7-7 to TRBJ2-1; the D is unclear. Germline-derived CDR1 and CDR2 are SSHAT and FNYEAQ (reference sequence). The CDR3 has 15 amino acids. The CDR3 nucleotides are TGTGCTAGCAGCTCAGAGCGTAGCTCCTACAATGAGCAGTTCTTC. It specifies CASSSERSSYNEQFF.

This clonotype has at least ten counts. The chain has TRBV24-1 and TRBJ2-1; D call uncertain. The CDR3 runs 15 residues. The ends were cut back, 3 bases at V and 3 bases at J, with 11 bases in the middle. Germline V lookup: CDR1 KGHDR, CDR2 SFDVKD. The CDR3 coding sequence is TGTGCCACCAGTGATACCACGAAGAGCTACAATGAGCAGTTCTTC. Protein: CATSDTTKSYNEQFF.

The chain's CDR3 is CASSSYFGSEQFF. The CDR3 bases are TGTGCCAGCAGCTCCTATTTTGGTAGTGAGCAGTTCTTC. This chain links TRBV6-1 with TRBJ2-1; D remains ambiguous. This CDR3 spans 13 amino acids. V gave up 6 bases and J gave up 9 bases, with 15 bases separating them. The germline CDR1 and CDR2 sequences are MNHNS and SASEGT.

The rearrangement joins TRBV12-3 or TRBV12-4 to TRBJ2-2; unclear D gene. V was pared by 6 bases and J by 5 bases, with 19 bases between. The CDR3 has 16 amino acids. CDR3 in amino acids: CASSQPRRAGTGELFF. CDR3 sequence (DNA): TGTGCCAGCAGCCAACCGCGAAGGGCAGGTACCGGGGAGCTGTTTTTT.

A remark on this clonotype: The junction and the germline gene differ at one end; a read error may be behind it. The CDR3 nucleotides are TGTGCCAGCAGTTACTTAGATCTAGCGGGAGGGCAGGAGACCCGGTACTTC. It translates to CASSYLDLAGGQETRYF. The chain couples TRBV6-9 to TRBJ2-5; TRBD2 matches 12 bases. Germline CDR1 is MNHGY and CDR2 is SVAAGI. CDR3 length: 17 amino acids.

This clonotype was counted ten times or more. The chain is built from TRBV6-1 and TRBJ2-5, with D possibly being TRBD1 or TRBD2 (5 bases each). The CDR3 totals 15 residues. V lost 6 bases and J 3 bases, leaving 17 bases between the germline ends. Germline V gene sequence: CDR1 MNHNS, CDR2 SASEGT. The CDR3 coding sequence is TGTGCCAGCAGGCCCGCCCCAGGGAGAGAAGAGACCCAGTACTTC. This sequence encodes CASRPAPGREETQYF.

CDR3 nucleotides: TGTGCCAGCAGTGTCCGGACAGGGGGCTGGGAGACCCAGTTCTTC. This sequence encodes CASSVRTGGWETQFF. V is TRBV25-1 and J is TRBJ2-5; 11 nucleotides match TRBD1. Gene TRBJ2-1 matches the end of the DNA better, so the J call may be wrong. CDR3 length: 15 amino acids. From germline, CDR1 is MGHDK and CDR2 SYGVNS.

This clonotype was detected a few times. This sequence joins TRBV6-1 and TRBJ2-7; D gene unclear. CDR1 is MNHNS, CDR2 SASEGT, per germline. V dropped 6 bases and J dropped 5 bases, with 11 bases sitting between them. The CDR3 covers 12 residues. The chain's CDR3 is CASSRSPHEQYF. CDR3 in DNA: TGTGCCAGCAGCCGTAGTCCCCACGAGCAGTACTTC.

This rearrangement joins TRBV7-2 to TRBJ2-1, with D possibly TRBD1 on 6 matching bases. This CDR3 contains 14 residues. The V and J ends lost 5 bases and 6 bases respectively, with 14 bases between them. The germline gives CDR1 SGHTA, CDR2 FQGNSA. In DNA, the CDR3 is TGTGCCAGCAGCGCGTACAGGGAGCGCAATGAGCAGTTCTTC. It specifies CASSAYRERNEQFF. The whole variable domain, remainder taken from reference TRBV7-2 and TRBJ2-1, is GAGVSQSPSNKVTEKGKDVELRCDPISGHTALYWYRQSLGQGLEFLIYFQGNSAPDKSGLPSDRFSAERTGGSVSTLTIQRTQQEDSAVYLCASSAYRERNEQFFGPGTRLTVL.

This chain connects TRBV15 to TRBJ2-1; no reliable D call. The CDR3 runs to 13 residues. With 2 bases removed from V and 5 bases from J, the gap between germline ends came to 7 bases. Per germline, CDR1 LNHNV and CDR2 YYDKDF (reference sequence). The CDR3 nucleotides are TGTGCCACCAGCAGAACCACTAACAATGAGCAGTTCTTC. It translates to CATSRTTNNEQFF.

The chain couples TRBV20-1 to TRBJ1-2; TRBD1 aligns across 7 bases. Germline CDR1 is DFQATT and CDR2 is SNEGSKA (reference sequence). Losses at the gene ends were 1 base for V and 0 bases for J; bases not matched to a gene: 14. CDR3 length: 18 residues. CDR3 nucleotides: TGCAGTGCTAGAGCCCGACCGGGACAGAGATTATCTAACTATGGCTACACCTTC. As protein: CSARARPGQRLSNYGYTF.

The genes are TRBV11-2 and TRBJ2-3, with 7 nucleotides matching TRBD2. Germline assignment: CDR1 SGHAT and CDR2 FQNNGV. The V gene end was trimmed by 1 base and the J gene end by 4 bases; junction bases not matched to a gene: 5. The CDR3 loop spans 15 amino acids. The CDR3 protein is CASSLVGGSPDTQYF. The CDR3 region has the DNA TGTGCCAGCAGCTTAGTGGGCGGGAGTCCAGATACGCAGTATTTT.

The chain has TRBV27 and TRBJ2-3; 9 bases fit TRBD1. V lost 1 base, J lost 3 bases, and 5 bases stayed unmatched. Germline values: CDR1 MNHEY, CDR2 SMNVEV (reference sequence). CDR3 length: 16 residues. CDR3 sequence (DNA): TGTGCCAGCAGTTTATTACAGGGGGCACGGACAGATACGCAGTATTTT. Protein sequence: CASSLLQGARTDTQYF.

This clonotype showed up many times. The chain employs TRBV7-3 and TRBJ2-3; TRBD2 matches at 7 bases. Germline CDR1 SGHTA, CDR2 FQGTGA. The CDR3 length is 14 residues. V gave up 4 bases and J gave up 5 bases; unmatched junction bases: 6. In DNA, the CDR3 is TGTGCCAGCAGCTCAGGACTAGTAGTAGATACGCAGTATTTT. It translates to CASSSGLVVDTQYF.

This clonotype has at least ten counts. The chain couples TRBV30 to TRBJ1-6; 8 bases fit TRBD1. The length of the CDR3 is 15 residues. From germline, CDR1 is GTSNPN and CDR2 SVGIG (reference sequence). V gave up 6 bases and J gave up 7 bases; unmatched junction bases: 11. As DNA, the CDR3 is TGTGCCTGTCCAAAGGCGGGACAGGAAAATTCACCCCTCCACTTT. It yields the protein CACPKAGQENSPLHF.

This clonotype turned up a few times. The V call is TRBV29-1, the J call TRBJ2-2; D may correspond to TRBD1 or TRBD2 (5 bases each). This CDR3 is built from 16 residues. V lost 4 bases to trimming and J lost 1 base, with 16 bases between them. The germline V gene has CDR1 SQVTM and CDR2 ANQGSEA. This CDR3 reads CSVVVRDGGNTGELFF. CDR3 nucleotide sequence: TGCAGCGTTGTGGTACGGGACGGAGGGAACACCGGGGAGCTGTTTTTT.

This clonotype was seen at least ten times. The J gene is TRBJ2-7, the V gene TRBV11-3, with D possibly matching TRBD1 (6 bases). Germline CDR1 is SGHNT and CDR2 is YENEEA. CDR3 length: 13 amino acids. Trimming pared 5 bases from V and 5 bases from J, leaving 13 bases between. In DNA, the CDR3 is TGTGCCAGCAGCGGGGCAGGGGTCAACGAGCAGTACTTC. This codes for CASSGAGVNEQYF. Combining the CDR3 with reference TRBV11-3 and TRBJ2-7 gives the whole variable domain EAGVVQSPRYKIIEKKQPVAFWCNPISGHNTLYWYLQNLGQGPELLIRYENEEAVDDSQLPKDRFSAERLKGVDSTLKIQPAELGDSAVYLCASSGAGVNEQYFGPGTRLTVT.

The table lists this clonotype with a few counts. V and J are TRBV6-1 and TRBJ1-1; D is uncertain. The CDR3 is made up of 16 amino acids. The germline V gene has CDR1 MNHNS and CDR2 SASEGT. Deletions cut 3 bases from V and 1 base from J, with 15 bases between. The CDR3 reads CASSDIRRNRNTEAFF. For the CDR3, the DNA is TGTGCCAGCAGTGATATAAGACGGAATAGGAACACTGAAGCTTTCTTT.

This clonotype was counted many times. The chain uses TRBV28 and TRBJ1-1, with D tentatively TRBD1 (6 bases). CDR3 length: 15 amino acids. Germline values: CDR1 MDHEN, CDR2 SYDVKM. V shed 5 bases and J shed 0 bases, with 13 bases lying between them. The CDR3 here is CASSTPDSLNTEAFF. The DNA for the CDR3 is TGTGCCAGCAGTACGCCGGACAGTTTGAACACTGAAGCTTTCTTT.

This clonotype came up many times. This sequence joins TRBV20-1 and TRBJ2-1; tentative D call: TRBD2 (5 bases). Trimming took off 6 bases at V and 1 base at J, with 16 bases between the two ends. From germline, CDR1 is DFQATT and CDR2 SNEGSKA (reference sequence). This CDR3 comprises 15 residues. The CDR3 spells CSALLLARSYNEQFF. In DNA form, the CDR3 reads TGCAGTGCACTGCTGCTAGCTAGGTCCTACAATGAGCAGTTCTTC.

This clonotype appeared many times. The V and J genes are TRBV29-1 and TRBJ2-7; a weak D match, TRBD2 (5 bases). CDR1 is SQVTM and CDR2 is ANQGSEA in the germline V gene. Trimming pared 1 base from V and 5 bases from J, leaving 9 bases between. The CDR3 has 12 residues. The DNA for the CDR3 is TGCAGCGTTGAAGTGAGGGTTCACGAGCAGTACTTC. Protein product: CSVEVRVHEQYF.

The table lists this clonotype with many counts. The chain uses TRBV6-1 and TRBJ2-7; 13 bases line up with TRBD2. Germline CDR1 and CDR2: MNHNS and SASEGT. V shed 5 bases, J shed 5 bases, and the junction held 9 bases outside the gene matches. The CDR3 has 16 residues. DNA of the CDR3: TGTGCCAGCAGTCCGCGGGGACTAGCGGGACTAAACGAGCAGTACTTC. It encodes CASSPRGLAGLNEQYF.

The chain combines TRBV9 with TRBJ2-1; 13 bases match TRBD2. J gave up 7 bases and V 1 base, and 5 bases lay outside the gene matches. Germline values: CDR1 SGDLS, CDR2 YYNGEE. CDR3 length: 16 amino acids. CDR3 nucleotides: TGTGCCAGCAGCGTACCACTAGCGGGAGGGTCAAATGAGCAGTTCTTC. Residues: CASSVPLAGGSNEQFF.

The chain links TRBV30 to TRBJ2-3; D gene uncertain. V was shortened by 8 bases and J by 2 bases, with 8 bases between the two germline ends. The CDR3 contains 11 residues. Germline V gene data show CDR1 as GTSNPN and CDR2 as SVGIG (reference sequence). CDR3 region: CAAVATDTQYF. The CDR3 DNA sequence: TGTGCCGCCGTGGCCACAGATACGCAGTATTTT.

This clonotype was seen at least ten times. V usage is TRBV2 and J usage is TRBJ2-1; D unclear. The germline V gene has CDR1 SNHLY and CDR2 FYNNEI. CDR3 length: 14 residues. The V and J ends lost 5 bases and 0 bases respectively, with 8 bases between them. CDR3 DNA: TGTGCCAGCAGTCAGCAGTTCTCCTACAATGAGCAGTTCTTC. Amino acids: CASSQQFSYNEQFF.

The table lists this clonotype with many counts. This chain connects TRBV5-8 to TRBJ1-1; possible D gene TRBD1, 5 bases. Trimming shortened V by 2 bases and J by 4 bases, and 12 bases separated the two germline ends. Germline-derived CDR1 and CDR2 are SGHTS and YDEGEE. The CDR3 extends over 14 amino acids. Written as DNA, the CDR3 is TGTGCCAGCAGCTTATGGGACGGGTCCACTGAAGCTTTCTTT. Encoded protein: CASSLWDGSTEAFF.

This clonotype occurred many times. V gene TRBV5-5 combines with J gene TRBJ2-1; D possibly corresponds to TRBD1 (5 bases). The germline V and J ends were trimmed by 1 base and 2 bases, with 10 bases remaining between them. Per germline, CDR1 SGHKS and CDR2 YYEKEE (reference sequence). This CDR3 spans 15 amino acids. CDR3 DNA sequence: TGTGCCAGCAGCTTGTCCCCAGGGCCCTACAATGAGCAGTTCTTC. This translates into CASSLSPGPYNEQFF.

This clonotype was counted ten times or more. The J gene is TRBJ2-1, the V gene TRBV2; D unresolved. V shed 7 bases and J shed 6 bases, with 13 bases lying between them. The CDR3 sequence is 13 residues long. CDR1 is SNHLY, CDR2 FYNNEI, per germline. CDR3 nucleotide sequence: TGTGCCAGCAACCTTAGACAAATCAATGAGCAGTTCTTC. Translation gives CASNLRQINEQFF.

In its sample, this clonotype was seen many times. Without the conserved terminal phenylalanine or tryptophan, this CDR3 likely stems from a read error. This CDR3 reads CASSFKTGGTYEQYL. CDR3 DNA: TGTGCCAGCAGCTTTAAGACAGGTGGTACCTACGAGCAGTACCTC. The V and J genes are TRBV7-2 and TRBJ2-7; D is possibly TRBD1 (6 bases). Germline CDR1 is SGHTA and CDR2 is FQGNSA. The CDR3 loop spans 15 amino acids. V lost 3 bases, J lost 2 bases, and 14 bases lay in between.

Many counts were recorded for this clonotype. The rearrangement joins TRBV7-8 to TRBJ2-2; possibly TRBD2 for D (5 bases). CDR3 length: 15 amino acids. V was clipped by 2 bases and J by 2 bases, with 9 bases between them. Germline CDR1 is SGHVS and CDR2 is FQNEAQ. Here the CDR3 reads CASSLLRLNTGELFF. For the CDR3, the DNA is TGTGCCAGCAGCTTACTACGACTAAACACCGGGGAGCTGTTTTTT.